Many counts were recorded for the clone carrying this TCR beta chain. Its antigen is currently unknown. This specimen belongs to a study of T cells in Graves' hyperthyroidism and ophthalmopathy. Points from the study as a whole: The model's output predicted ophthalmopathy at a median of 6.5 months prior to onset. Most thyroid clonotypes expanded above 0.001 appeared in blood too.

The CDR3 runs 12 residues. Looked up from germline, CDR1 is MDHEN and CDR2 is SYDVKM. With 3 bases removed from V and 3 bases from J, the gap between germline ends came to 6 bases. Amplified TCR beta CDR3 regions came from RNA transcripts. Primed by the HTBI set, a first-round RT-PCR was run on the TCR CDR3. TCRdb reprocessed the multiplex PCR reads with MiXCR, giving one entry per CDR3 protein. The sample shows more than 300,000 distinct CDR3 sequences, about a fifth of them seen only once. V gene TRBV28 combines with J gene TRBJ2-7, with D unclear. The material sequenced was blood. The clonotype comes from a man between 18 and 29 years old with Graves' ophthalmopathy. The CDR3 bases are TGTGCCAGCAGTTTGAGGTACTACGAGCAGTACTTC. This encodes CASSLRYYEQYF.